This TCR beta chain derives from a study of cytomegalovirus exposure and HLA in healthy donors (dated by TCRdb to about 2017). About the study as a whole: According to an earlier analysis of several hundred of the donors, some 180 million T cells yielded some 120 million unique TCR beta sequences and about 280 Gb of sequence data. Roughly 300 gigabases of sequencing data and 80 million or so unique TCR sequences were included in an early release covering about 620 HLA-typed donors. Of the approximately 400 genotyped donors, 81% were placed in the genetic ancestry cluster associated with self-reported Caucasian donors. The aim of the study was to test whether cataloging public T cell receptors could identify signatures of past pathogen exposure. Using immunosequencing, the study profiled T cell repertoires from 666 subjects and related those repertoires to cytomegalovirus serostatus. Along with the approximately 700-subject first cohort, a separate validation cohort of over a hundred different subjects was used. To predict cytomegalovirus infection status, the study brought together high-throughput TCR immunosequencing, statistical association of individual TCRs with disease status, and machine learning. To study patterns of TCR occurrence, a later analysis re-analyzed previously published TCR beta repertoires from 500 to 850 donors and added high-resolution HLA genotyping. Rather than drawing on any new phenotypic data, the later analysis identified candidate immune exposures from TCR beta sequences and the way those sequences occurred across donors. An earlier analysis of 587 of the donors used high-throughput TCR beta sequencing to judge whether each TCR beta V gene segment behaved as functional or pseudogenic. Donor age, sex, ethnicity and CMV serostatus were compiled alongside the repertoire data. A later genetic analysis took genome-wide SNP genotypes for about 55% of the 666 donors and used that subset as a discovery cohort. All discovery cohort repertoires had been generated on a single sequencing platform. HLA typing included class I and class II loci at four-digit resolution. Typing coverage differed by locus: A, B, C, DRB1 and DQB1 were typed in roughly 620-630 donors, DQA1 in 500 to 550, DPA1 in around 610, and DPB1 in just under 490. Four or five DR-DQ haplotypes were treated as single units for association and clustering because of strong linkage in the cohort. Across about 380 genotyped donors of the cohort, an average of about 240,000 unique TCR beta nucleotide sequences per donor were sequenced, and roughly 18% of those sequences were non-productive.

What the work shows at the level of the full study, not this receptor alone: For the cohort, immune exposure information was limited to CMV serostatus. In a later genetic analysis, fewer N-insertions in productive TCRs were reported among donors in an Asian-associated ancestry cluster than the approximately 670-donor mean. According to a later analysis, parvovirus B19, influenza, CMV and Epstein-Barr virus appeared linked to several top co-occurrence clusters. Assigning TCR associations to individual alleles was difficult when HLA alleles, especially DR and DQ, strongly co-occurred. The presence/absence analyses assumed that sequencing depth was roughly uniform across donors, and that assumption may not be true. The classifier was reported to diagnose cytomegalovirus status with high specificity and sensitivity in both the original and validation cohorts. Because counts were too low, seventeen rarely observed V segments, including chromosome 9 orphons, were excluded from the earlier analysis of around 640 of the donors. A later analysis found that most CMV-associated TCR beta chains appeared HLA-restricted, with HLA associations seemingly driven largely by CMV exposure. The 87-base-pair reads could not distinguish some IMGT-functional V segments, including TRBV6-2 and TRBV6-3, so those segments were excluded. A further reported finding was that TCR beta sequences accurately predicted the HLA-A and HLA-B alleles for most subjects in the first cohort. A later genetic analysis associated a missense DCLRE1C variant with V-gene and J-gene trimming of TCR beta chains, and an independent cohort replicated the association. At a false discovery rate of 0.05, a later analysis linked 16,951 TCR beta sequences to specific HLA alleles. In the study, 150 to 200 TCR beta chains were listed as associated with cytomegalovirus. While some public TCRs were present in many individuals, most TCR sequences turned up only very rarely across donors. In a later analysis, TCR association rates were found to vary across HLA loci, with the most associated TCRs seen for DRB1 alleles and the fewest for HLA-C alleles. An earlier analysis of 450 to 750 of the donors showed that most TCR beta V segments appeared in productive rearrangements either about 90% or about 30% of the time, which broadly matched IMGT annotations. Because HLA typing was unavailable for some donors at each locus, only the typed subset was used in association tests. Correlated functional status among segregating V segments might reflect linkage disequilibrium, but an unknown experimental factor could not be ruled out. In vitro tests confirmed that a few of the cytomegalovirus-associated TCR beta chains recognize cytomegalovirus antigens. The cohort was sequenced for TCR beta chains only, and without alpha or paired-chain data the features that could be detected were limited. A later analysis found that HLA-associated TCR beta chains were more clonally expanded and had lower generation probabilities than equally common non-associated chains. The sequencing pipeline was judged likely to have produced a cluster of highly shared sequence variants as a technical artifact. According to the authors, the approach could potentially be generalized to other disease states and immunological phenotypes.

The library came from the immunoSEQ multiplex PCR assay. The multiplex PCR relied on a mix of 60 forward primers for TCR Vbeta segments and 13 reverse primers for TCR Jbeta segments. Amplification of the CDR3 region of rearranged TCR beta genes was performed with a multiplex PCR assay on genomic DNA. The amplified TCR beta libraries were sequenced on the Illumina HiSeq System as 87-base-pair reads. The authors processed their data as follows. Across the 500 to 850 repertoires, a later analysis counted roughly 77 million unique TCR beta chains, 8.5 million to 12 million of which were shared by at least two donors. To remove PCR and sequencing errors, raw reads were error-corrected and collapsed into unique sequences using a nearest-neighbor algorithm that merged closely related sequences. To assign V, D and J gene segments, CDR3 sequences were aligned to IMGT reference sequences. For a sequence to be retained, a match of at least six nucleotides to both a V gene segment and a J gene segment was required. Rearrangements were classified as productive when the CDR3 lacked stop codons and remained in frame with V and J, and all other rearrangements were classified as non-productive. Following IMGT convention, CDR3 was defined as the stretch from the second conserved V-encoded cysteine up to the conserved J-encoded phenylalanine. In an earlier analysis of roughly 610 of the donors, sequences lacking an unambiguous match to a single V gene segment were excluded. In an earlier analysis of 587 of the donors, a V segment was called functional when productive rearrangements were above 56.7%, and segregating when the standard deviation between donors exceeded 5%. A statistical classification framework was built to diagnose cytomegalovirus status from the catalog of TCR beta chain sequences. In a later analysis, V and J genes were assigned by comparing TCR nucleotide sequences against IMGT/GENE-DB human TR gene sequences. In a later analysis, CDR3 sequences and most-parsimonious VDJ recombination scenarios were assigned using the TCRdist pipeline. In a later analysis, each TCR beta chain was defined by its CDR3 amino acid sequence together with its V-gene family, and reads without a unique V-gene family were excluded. To address suspected cross-contamination and a sequencing artifact, a later analysis removed approximately 600 highly shared, low-generation-probability nucleotide sequences. In a later analysis, a clonal expansion index was calculated for each public chain from normalized within-repertoire ranks of inferred template counts. A later analysis computed generation probabilities with a VDJ recombination model fitted to out-of-frame rearrangements, and checked the results against IGoR. A later analysis scored TCR-TCR, TCR-HLA and TCR-CMV co-occurrence with hypergeometric tests, applying a repertoire-size bias correction to TCR pairs. A later analysis estimated false discovery rates by permuting HLA or CMV assignments 20 times. A later analysis grouped co-occurring TCRs with DBSCAN, adding TCRdist sequence similarity when clustering within HLA-allele-positive subsets. For co-occurrence clustering, repertoires with fewer than 30,000 or more than 120,000 public chains were excluded, along with about five repertoires with anomalous nucleotide sharing. The table was pulled from immuneACCESS by TCRdb, which kept in-frame rearrangements only. Such tables lose some clones; where checked, under half of the loss comes from unresolved V genes, and the rest has no known cause. D and trimming were read from the DNA, whereas the V and J calls and clone size are those reported in that table. Present in this sample are 150,000 or so clones, roughly four fifths of which were seen just once. The ten biggest clones cover approximately 2% of the sample.

On this clone itself: Its target antigen remains unknown. It has no much larger one-base neighbor in the sample; base qualities were not kept.

The CDR3 has 14 amino acids, counting the end cysteine and phenylalanine. Only CDR3 DNA remains: 42 bases, in frame from the first base. At the junction V is shortened by 3 bases and J by 3 bases, with 12 bases in between. CDR1 is given as SGHTA and CDR2 as FQGNSA, both from the germline V gene. The cohort consisted of some 730 healthy bone marrow donors. All cohort members were sampled while nominally healthy, although unrecorded immune exposures were likely present. The donor was CMV seronegative and was included in the group of several hundred seronegative cohort members. A peripheral blood sample was provided by each donor, and peripheral blood mononuclear cells were used for TCR beta sequencing. Genomic DNA extraction from the blood cell samples was performed with the Qiagen DNeasy Blood Extraction Kit.

This chain joins TRBV7-2 to TRBJ2-7, with no reliable assignment of the D segment. The source is a woman aged 40 to 49 in good health and CMV-seronegative. The sequenced material came from PBMCs. For the CDR3, the sequence is CASSLAAHDYEQYF. At the DNA level, the sequence is TGTGCCAGCAGCTTGGCGGCTCACGACTACGAGCAGTACTTC.